A selection of T cell receptor beta chains follows, all from one sample in a study of blood T cells in healthy people across ages. TCRdb processed the 5' RACE reads anew with MiXCR; each CDR3 protein has one entry. The table includes more than 800,000 distinct CDR3 sequences, 25% to 30% detected once. The sample consisted of blood. The receptors shown here come from a woman of 80 years or more in good health. CDR3s include the opening cysteine and the closing phenylalanine or tryptophan. Each record gives: V gene, D gene, clone size, J gene, CDR3 protein, CDR3 DNA. D genes are given only for firm matches. Size is stated for part of the rows, as once, few or many counts, or as a class when the clone is expanded.

TRBV12-3/TRBV12-4,.,many,TRBJ2-3,CASSFRPTTNTQYF,TGTGCCAGCAGTTTCCGCCCTACCACGAATACGCAGTATTTT
TRBV27,.,.,TRBJ2-6,CATVEMGGLPSGANVLTF,TGTGCCACCGTCGAGATGGGGGGGCTACCCTCTGGGGCCAACGTCCTGACTTTC
TRBV7-2,TRBD2,.,TRBJ2-1,CASSLGSSGGGNEQFF,TGTGCCAGCAGCTTAGGGTCGAGCGGGGGGGGTAATGAGCAGTTCTTC
TRBV7-2,.,.,TRBJ2-7,CASSSPAPTYEQYF,TGTGCCAGCAGCTCCCCAGCCCCGACCTACGAGCAGTACTTC
TRBV11-2,.,many,TRBJ2-6,CASSLIAGANVLTF,TGTGCCAGCAGCTTAATCGCTGGGGCCAACGTCCTGACTTTC
TRBV9,.,.,TRBJ2-1,CASSVSTSSYNEQFF,TGTGCCAGCAGCGTATCTACCAGCTCCTACAATGAGCAGTTCTTC
TRBV6-5,.,many,TRBJ2-3,CASSYSLADTQYF,TGTGCCAGCAGTTACTCATTGGCAGATACGCAGTATTTT
TRBV2,.,many,TRBJ2-6,CASRGTFGANVLTF,TGTGCCAGCAGGGGCACCTTTGGGGCCAACGTCCTGACTTTC
TRBV20-1,.,many,TRBJ2-5,CSASHQGLGQETQYF,TGCAGTGCTAGTCATCAGGGCTTAGGGCAAGAGACCCAGTACTTC
TRBV20-1,.,few,TRBJ2-2,CSARERATNTGELFF,TGCAGTGCTAGAGAGCGGGCGACGAACACCGGGGAGCTGTTTTTT
TRBV6-2/TRBV6-3,.,.,TRBJ1-4,CASSPDMVGEKLFF,TGTGCCAGCAGTCCCGACATGGTCGGAGAAAAACTGTTTTTT
TRBV30,.,.,TRBJ1-5,CAWSLGAVQPQHF,TGTGCCTGGAGTCTAGGGGCCGTGCAGCCCCAGCATTTT
TRBV5-1,TRBD1,many,TRBJ2-1,CASSTGQSYNEQFF,TGCGCCAGCAGCACGGGACAGTCCTACAATGAGCAGTTCTTC
TRBV12-3/TRBV12-4,.,many,TRBJ2-7,CASSKPGAYEQYF,TGTGCCAGCAGTAAGCCAGGGGCCTACGAGCAGTACTTC
TRBV6-2/TRBV6-3,.,many,TRBJ2-7,CASGERGRRYEQYF,TGTGCCAGCGGGGAGAGAGGGCGTCGGTACGAGCAGTACTTC
TRBV3-1,TRBD1,few,TRBJ1-2,CASSLSVRTGPCHGYTF,TGTGCCAGCAGCTTGAGCGTGAGGACAGGCCCCTGTCATGGCTACACCTTC
TRBV27,TRBD2,many,TRBJ2-5,CASSPWGSGKETQYF,TGTGCCAGCAGTCCTTGGGGGAGCGGGAAAGAGACCCAGTACTTC
TRBV28,.,few,TRBJ1-1,CASSLGRAITEAFF,TGTGCCAGCTCCCTTGGCAGGGCGATCACTGAAGCTTTCTTT
TRBV11-2,.,many,TRBJ2-7,CASSFNRDEQYF,TGTGCCAGCAGCTTCAACAGGGACGAGCAGTACTTC
TRBV30,.,few,TRBJ2-7,CAWSPQAGRYEQYF,TGTGCCTGGAGCCCACAGGCAGGCCGCTACGAGCAGTACTTC
TRBV9,TRBD1,.,TRBJ1-2,CASSTGQDPNYGYTF,TGTGCCAGCAGCACCGGACAGGACCCTAACTATGGCTACACCTTC
TRBV6-1,TRBD2,.,TRBJ2-3,CASSEGLAGGPNSDTQYF,TGTGCCAGCAGTGAAGGATTAGCGGGGGGGCCGAATTCAGATACGCAGTATTTT
TRBV20-1,.,many,TRBJ2-7,CSASHLGSYEQYF,TGCAGTGCTAGCCACTTAGGGTCCTACGAGCAGTACTTC
TRBV11-2,TRBD2,many,TRBJ2-7,CASSLVRGARLYEQYF,TGTGCCAGCAGCTTAGTGCGGGGGGCTCGGCTCTACGAGCAGTACTTC
TRBV20-1,TRBD1,many,TRBJ1-2,CSARAAGGTGGYTF,TGCAGTGCTAGAGCGGCAGGGGGCACAGGAGGCTACACCTTC
TRBV3-1,TRBD2,many,TRBJ2-7,CASSQGLVHRDEQYF,TGTGCCAGCAGCCAGGGACTAGTCCACCGGGACGAGCAGTACTTC
TRBV20-1,TRBD1,few,TRBJ1-5,CSATDRGSPSNQPQHF,TGCAGTGCTACGGACAGGGGGAGCCCTAGCAATCAGCCCCAGCATTTT
TRBV19,TRBD1,.,TRBJ2-7,CASTADRGQGQYF,TGTGCCAGTACCGCGGACAGGGGGCAGGGGCAGTACTTC
TRBV7-2,.,.,TRBJ2-5,CASSPDSEETQYF,TGTGCCAGCAGCCCAGACTCGGAAGAGACCCAGTACTTC
TRBV7-9,.,many,TRBJ1-4,CASSFPRSATNEKLFF,TGTGCCAGCAGCTTCCCGCGCAGCGCAACTAATGAAAAACTGTTTTTT
TRBV5-5,.,.,TRBJ1-5,CASSAGPQGYSNQPQHF,TGTGCCAGCAGCGCGGGCCCACAGGGTTATAGCAATCAGCCCCAGCATTTT
TRBV5-5,.,many,TRBJ2-6,CASSLFQGSGANVLTF,TGTGCCAGCAGCCTCTTCCAGGGATCTGGGGCCAACGTCCTGACTTTC
TRBV7-9,TRBD1,few,TRBJ1-4,CASSRRQGASEKLFF,TGTGCCAGCAGCCGCCGACAGGGGGCGAGTGAAAAACTGTTTTTT
TRBV6-5,.,.,TRBJ1-1,CASSTPDEAFF,TGTGCCAGCAGTACGCCGGATGAAGCTTTCTTT
TRBV20-1,TRBD2,few,TRBJ2-1,CSAREGRLAAHNEQFF,TGCAGTGCTAGAGAAGGGAGACTAGCGGCCCACAATGAGCAGTTCTTC
TRBV29-1,TRBD1,many,TRBJ1-2,CSVAQPGTGKINGYTF,TGCAGCGTTGCTCAACCCGGGACAGGGAAGATTAATGGCTACACCTTC
TRBV20-1,.,.,TRBJ1-1,CSARAAQNTEAFF,TGCAGTGCTAGAGCCGCCCAGAACACTGAAGCTTTCTTT
TRBV5-4,.,.,TRBJ2-2,CASSPVAGKLFF,TGTGCCAGCAGCCCCGTGGCAGGGAAGCTGTTTTTT
TRBV3-1,.,.,TRBJ2-2,CASSSSGSPNTGELFF,TGTGCCAGCAGCTCCTCGGGGAGTCCGAACACCGGGGAGCTGTTTTTT
TRBV4-3,TRBD1,.,TRBJ1-1,CASSQAPQGDTEAFF,TGCGCCAGCAGCCAAGCCCCGCAGGGGGACACTGAAGCTTTCTTT
TRBV20-1,TRBD2,many,TRBJ2-1,CSARAAGDFYNEQFF,TGCAGTGCTAGAGCCGCGGGGGACTTTTACAATGAGCAGTTCTTC
TRBV12-3/TRBV12-4,.,few,TRBJ1-6,CASTSKGGIGSPLHF,TGTGCCAGCACCTCCAAGGGGGGGATCGGGTCACCCCTCCACTTT
TRBV6-5,TRBD2,many,TRBJ2-5,CASSNVAGGRETQYF,TGTGCCAGCAGTAACGTAGCGGGGGGTCGAGAGACCCAGTACTTC
TRBV7-2,.,.,TRBJ2-4,CASSSTEAKNIQYF,TGTGCCAGCAGCTCGACAGAGGCCAAAAACATTCAGTACTTC
TRBV6-2/TRBV6-3,.,many,TRBJ2-7,CASSYGGPRGEQYF,TGTGCCAGCAGTTACGGAGGGCCACGGGGCGAGCAGTACTTC
TRBV7-2,.,.,TRBJ1-4,CASSLMPGQTNEKLFF,TGTGCCAGCAGCTTAATGCCCGGGCAGACTAATGAAAAACTGTTTTTT
TRBV7-2,.,.,TRBJ2-4,CASGGLDGGIWQEAQYF,TGTGCCAGCGGAGGGCTGGACGGGGGTATTTGGCAAGAGGCCCAGTACTTC
TRBV18,.,few,TRBJ2-3,CASSPKLRGTDTQYF,TGTGCCAGCTCACCTAAGCTCAGGGGCACAGATACGCAGTATTTT
TRBV6-2/TRBV6-3,TRBD1,many,TRBJ2-4,CASSYEAGGEGAKNIQYF,TGTGCCAGCAGTTACGAGGCAGGGGGCGAGGGAGCCAAAAACATTCAGTACTTC
TRBV5-1,TRBD1,many,TRBJ2-3,CASSLPGTGGADTQYF,TGCGCCAGCAGCTTGCCCGGGACAGGGGGAGCAGATACGCAGTATTTT